This TCR beta chain was profiled in a study of circulating tumor DNA in untreated peripheral T-cell lymphoma (dated by TCRdb to 2020 to 2022). Looking at the study overall: Serum samples were collected at baseline and serially during treatment so that circulating tumor DNA carrying tumor TCR clonotypes could be tracked. The paper's findings and limits, for the study overall: Among about two dozen serially sampled patients, approximately 35% cleared ctDNA after two cycles, and detectable ctDNA after therapy showed a trend toward worse survival. Tumor-specific clonotypes were found in 76% of patients, coming from around 86% of baseline tissues and approximately 67% of baseline serum samples. Remission over approximately ten years of follow-up was maintained in a couple of patients with persistently detectable ctDNA after therapy, so relapse was not always predicted by ctDNA persistence.

This clone was seen more than once but under ten times. What antigen it recognizes has not been identified. The DNA is left out, because the CDR3 cannot be placed on it with certainty; the CDR3 is given as TCRdb lists it. CDR1 is given as SGHVS and CDR2 as FQNEAQ, both from the germline V gene. The CDR3, from cysteine to phenylalanine, totals 14 residues. The study used next-generation sequencing of T-cell receptor sequences to monitor peripheral T-cell lymphoma patients receiving frontline treatment on a trial. Libraries were prepared through the immunoSEQ multiplex PCR assay. Here the immuneACCESS table is served through TCRdb, limited to in-frame sequences with V and J called. Missing clones are a known gap in these copies; in checked studies unresolved V genes cover under half, and the rest lacks a known reason. Here the sample has some 250 clones; around nine tenths occur a single time. Around 5% of the sample comes from the top ten.

This sequence originates from a human donor with peripheral T-cell lymphoma. The chain is assembled from TRBV7-8 and TRBJ2-1; the table gives TRBD1 as D, unverified against the DNA. Material: cell-free DNA from blood serum. This receptor carries the CDR3 CASSLVLAVDEQFF.